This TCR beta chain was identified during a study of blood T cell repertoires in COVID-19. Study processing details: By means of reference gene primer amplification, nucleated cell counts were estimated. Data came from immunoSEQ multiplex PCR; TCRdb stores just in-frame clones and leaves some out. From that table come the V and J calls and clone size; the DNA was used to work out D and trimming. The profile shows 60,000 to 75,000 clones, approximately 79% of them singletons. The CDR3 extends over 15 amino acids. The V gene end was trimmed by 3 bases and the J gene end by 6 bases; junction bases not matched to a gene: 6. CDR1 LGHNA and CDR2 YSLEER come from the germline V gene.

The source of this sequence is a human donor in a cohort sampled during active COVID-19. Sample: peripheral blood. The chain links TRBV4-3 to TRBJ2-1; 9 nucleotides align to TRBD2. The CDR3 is CASSQVAGAFNEQFF. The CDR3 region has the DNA TGCGCCAGCAGCCAGGTAGCGGGGGCGTTCAATGAGCAGTTCTTC.